This passage covers 30 T cell receptor beta chains from one sample sequenced in a study of control samples from healthy donors and cancer patients. Measured with immunoSEQ multiplex PCR; TCRdb has only the in-frame clones, and not every one. The sample records roughly 84,000 clones, approximately 91% being singletons. The sequencing sample was made of blood. The receptors come from a man aged 50-60 years in good health.

V is TRBV29-1 and J is TRBJ1-2; D might be TRBD1 (6 bases). V lost 6 bases and J lost 7, with 15 bases in between. Germline CDR1 reads SQVTM; CDR2 reads ANQGSEA. The CDR3 sequence is 12 residues long. In DNA form, the CDR3 reads TGCAGCGTCCTACAGGGTGATGGTGGCTACACCTTC. Residues: CSVLQGDGGYTF.

In this sample, this clone turned up once. This chain connects TRBV14 to TRBJ2-5, with a possible D match to TRBD2 (5 bases). Trimming pared 1 base from V and 5 bases from J, leaving 11 bases between. The CDR3 has 14 amino acids. Looked up from germline, CDR1 is SGHDN and CDR2 is FVKESK. CDR3 loop: CASSQVPSWETQYF. DNA of the CDR3: TGTGCCAGCAGCCAAGTCCCTAGCTGGGAGACCCAGTACTTC.

This clone was recorded only once. V gene TRBV24-1 combines with J gene TRBJ2-7; the D is unclear. Germline lookup yields CDR1 KGHDR and CDR2 SFDVKD. V shed 7 bases and J shed 4 bases, with 7 bases lying between them. The CDR3 covers 11 residues. DNA for the CDR3: TGTGCCACCAGCCCACAGTACGAGCAGTACTTC. Translation gives CATSPQYEQYF.

The J gene is TRBJ2-3, the V gene TRBV5-1, with 7 positions matching TRBD1. In germline, CDR1 is SGHRS, CDR2 YFSETQ. V lost 1 base, J lost 2 bases, and 1 base stayed unmatched. The CDR3 totals 14 residues. The CDR3 loop is CASSLQGDTDTQYF. The CDR3, as DNA: TGCGCCAGCAGCTTGCAGGGGGACACAGATACGCAGTATTTT. Based on the CDR3 plus reference TRBV5-1 and TRBJ2-3, the full variable domain is KAGVTQTPRYLIKTRGQQVTLSCSPISGHRSVSWYQQTPGQGLQFLFEYFSETQRNKGNFPGRFSGRQFSNSRSEMNVSTLELGDSALYLCASSLQGDTDTQYFGPGTRLTVL.

The chain uses TRBV30 and TRBJ1-5, with no clear D. Trimming pared 5 bases from V and 0 bases from J, leaving 14 bases between. The CDR3 loop spans 15 amino acids. Per the germline V gene, CDR1 is GTSNPN and CDR2 is SVGIG (reference sequence). The CDR3, as DNA: TGTGCCTGGTCCCCCAATGTCTATAGCAATCAGCCCCAGCATTTT. Translation gives CAWSPNVYSNQPQHF. The whole variable domain, remainder taken from reference TRBV30 and TRBJ1-5, is SQTIHQWPATLVQPVGSPLSLECTVEGTSNPNLYWYRQAAGRGLQLLFYSVGIGQISSEVPQNLSASRPQDRQFILSSKKLLLSDSGFYLCAWSPNVYSNQPQHFGDGTRLSIL.

The chain links TRBV10-3 to TRBJ2-7; D may be TRBD2 (6 bases). Germline V gene lookup returns CDR1 ENHRY and CDR2 SYGVKD. The V end was cut by 0 bases, the J end by 6 bases, with 15 bases between. The CDR3 totals 15 residues. The CDR3 DNA reads as TGTGCCATCAGTGAGTCGCCTAGCGATGTGGGCGAGCAGTACTTC. Translating gives CAISESPSDVGEQYF.

J is TRBJ1-4 and V is TRBV9; TRBD1 aligns across 9 bases. CDR1 SGDLS and CDR2 YYNGEE come from the germline V gene. Losses at the gene ends were 3 bases for V and 4 bases for J; bases not matched to a gene: 1. This CDR3 is 14 amino acids long. The CDR3 DNA is TGTGCCAGCAGCGCGGGACAGGGTAATGAAAAACTGTTTTTT. Translating it yields CASSAGQGNEKLFF. Using reference TRBV9 and TRBJ1-4 for the parts outside the CDR3, the full variable domain is DSGVTQTPKHLITATGQRVTLRCSPRSGDLSVYWYQQSLDQGLQFLIQYYNGEERAKGNILERFSAQQFPDLHSELNLSSLELGDSALYFCASSAGQGNEKLFFGSGTQLSVL.

In this sample, this clone turned up once. The rearrangement links TRBV5-1 to TRBJ2-5; D is undetermined. V lost 2 bases to trimming and J lost 3 bases, with 11 bases between them. CDR1 SGHRS and CDR2 YFSETQ come from the germline V gene. The CDR3 length is 14 residues. The CDR3 DNA reads as TGCGCCAGCAGCTTTTTACAGACCGAAGAGACCCAGTACTTC. Amino acid sequence: CASSFLQTEETQYF.

This clone has just one count. This chain joins TRBV5-1 and TRBJ1-6; weak D call: TRBD1 (5 bases). The ends were cut back, 0 bases at V and 0 bases at J, with 7 bases in the middle. CDR1 SGHRS and CDR2 YFSETQ come from the germline V gene. This CDR3 region has 16 residues. CDR3 region: CASSLEGSSYNSPLHF. DNA for the CDR3: TGCGCCAGCAGCTTGGAGGGGAGCTCCTATAATTCACCCCTCCACTTT.

The chain couples TRBV3-1 (or the pseudogene TRBV3-2) to TRBJ2-3, with 10 positions matching TRBD1. V shed 5 bases, J shed 3 bases, and the junction held 5 bases outside the gene matches. Per germline, CDR1 LGHDT and CDR2 YNNKEL (reference sequence). The CDR3 has 15 residues. This CDR3 is CASSAGQGGTDTQYF. CDR3 DNA sequence: TGTGCCAGCAGCGCTGGACAGGGGGGGACAGATACGCAGTATTTT.

This chain uses TRBV2 with TRBJ1-4, with 12 bases fitting TRBD1. J was trimmed by 5 bases and V by 7 bases; bases with no gene match: 5. There are 15 residues in the CDR3. Germline CDR1 reads SNHLY; CDR2 reads FYNNEI. CDR3 sequence reads: CASTQGTGGNEKLFF. Here the CDR3 DNA reads TGTGCCAGCACCCAAGGGACAGGGGGCAATGAAAAACTGTTTTTT. Supplemented by reference TRBV2 and TRBJ1-4, the full variable domain reads EPEVTQTPSHQVTQMGQEVILRCVPISNHLYFYWYRQILGQKVEFLVSFYNNEISEKSEIFDDQFSVERPDGSNFTLKIRSTKLEDSAMYFCASTQGTGGNEKLFFGSGTQLSVL.

The chain uses TRBV18 and TRBJ2-1, with 9 bases fitting TRBD2. The J segment lost 8 bases and the V segment lost 3 bases, leaving 5 bases of the junction unmatched. The germline V gene has CDR1 KGHSH and CDR2 LQKENI. This CDR3 has 14 residues. For the CDR3, the DNA is TGTGCCAGCTCACCCGCGGGAGGGAGGGATGAGCAGTTCTTC. Amino acid sequence: CASSPAGGRDEQFF.

The chain recombines TRBV11-2 with TRBJ2-2; maybe TRBD2 (5 bases). The CDR3 spans 19 residues. V was trimmed by 3 bases and J by 3 bases, leaving 23 bases between them. Germline CDR1 SGHAT, CDR2 FQNNGV. This chain's CDR3 is CASSLHGSPGSYYTGELFF. The CDR3 DNA is TGTGCCAGCAGCTTGCATGGGTCCCCGGGATCTTACTACACCGGGGAGCTGTTTTTT.

The sample holds a few counts of this clone. CDR3 loop: CASSLAGRGTGELFF. CDR3 nucleotides: TGTGCCAGCAGCTTAGCGGGCAGGGGCACCGGGGAGCTGTTTTTT. This chain joins TRBV7-9 and TRBJ2-2, with D perhaps matching TRBD1 (6 bases). This CDR3 comprises 15 residues. From germline, CDR1 is SEHNR and CDR2 FQNEAQ (reference sequence). Trimming stripped 0 bases from V and 4 bases from J, with 9 bases between.

The chain recombines TRBV5-5 with TRBJ1-2; TRBD1 matches 8 bases. Germline CDR1 is SGHKS and CDR2 is YYEKEE (reference sequence). With 4 bases clipped from V and 3 bases from J, the junction kept 8 bases outside the gene matches. The length of the CDR3 is 15 residues. The chain's CDR3 is CASSPGQASYYGYTF. The CDR3 DNA is TGTGCCAGCAGCCCGGGACAGGCCTCCTACTATGGCTACACCTTC.

The rearrangement joins TRBV7-2 to TRBJ1-2, with 7 positions matching TRBD1. This CDR3 contains 13 residues. The V segment lost 2 bases and the J segment 4 bases; nucleotides outside the gene matches: 1. Germline-derived CDR1 and CDR2 are SGHTA and FQGNSA. CDR3 sequence (DNA): TGTGCCAGCAGCTTAAGGGACAGCTATGGCTACACCTTC. Translating it yields CASSLRDSYGYTF.

This clone was counted once. The chain uses TRBV19 and TRBJ1-1; D not resolved. Germline-derived CDR1 and CDR2 are LNHDA and SQIVND (reference sequence). There are 15 residues in the CDR3. The V gene lost 7 bases and the J gene lost 2 bases, with 17 bases spanning the gap. The CDR3 here is CASTPSGRLNTEAFF. In DNA form, the CDR3 reads TGTGCCAGTACACCATCTGGACGTTTAAACACTGAAGCTTTCTTT.

This CDR3 reads CATKPRGAAYEQYF. In nucleotides, the CDR3 is TGTGCCACCAAGCCTCGGGGGGCCGCCTACGAGCAGTACTTC. The chain uses TRBV2 and TRBJ2-7; D perhaps matches TRBD2 (7 bases). Trimming took off 10 bases at V and 2 bases at J, with 18 bases between the two ends. The V gene's germline CDR1 is SNHLY and CDR2 FYNNEI. The CDR3 has 14 amino acids.

The CDR3 region is CASSLQPAATEAFF. The CDR3 DNA follows: TGTGCCAGCAGCCTCCAACCGGCAGCAACTGAAGCTTTCTTT. The J gene is TRBJ1-1, the V gene TRBV14; D is uncertain. V shed 4 bases and J shed 5 bases, with 14 bases lying between them. CDR1 is SGHDN and CDR2 is FVKESK in the germline V gene. The CDR3 consists of 14 residues.

By share, this clone counts as medium-sized. This chain uses TRBV5-6 with TRBJ2-3, with D maybe TRBD2 (7 bases). V lost 7 bases and J 6 bases, leaving 30 bases between the germline ends. The germline CDR1 and CDR2 sequences are SGHDT and YYEEEE. The CDR3 totals 18 residues. The CDR3 DNA sequence: TGTGCCAGCTCCGGCTGGGGGGGCTGGAGTCAAAATCCGGATACGCAGTATTTT. The encoded protein is CASSGWGGWSQNPDTQYF.

The gene calls are TRBV5-6 and TRBJ2-1; the D call may be TRBD1 or TRBD2 (5 bases each). The CDR3 consists of 16 residues. Trimming stripped 5 bases from V and 0 bases from J, with 15 bases between. Germline loops: CDR1 SGHDT, CDR2 YYEEEE. CDR3 nucleotides: TGTGCCAGCAGTCCAGAATGGGGGAGCTCCTACAATGAGCAGTTCTTC. Protein: CASSPEWGSSYNEQFF.

This chain links TRBV3-1 (or the pseudogene TRBV3-2) with TRBJ1-2; 7 bases align to TRBD1. V was pared by 5 bases and J by 8 bases, with 5 bases of the junction left unmatched. The V gene's germline CDR1 is LGHDT and CDR2 YNNKEL (reference sequence). The CDR3 extends over 12 amino acids. CDR3 coding DNA: TGTGCCAGCAGCTCTACAGGGGACGGCTACACCTTC. Its translation is CASSSTGDGYTF.

The V and J genes are TRBV18 and TRBJ1-1, with D uncertain. This CDR3 comprises 13 residues. The germline CDR1 and CDR2 sequences are KGHSH and LQKENI. Trimming took 3 bases from V and 0 from J, leaving 5 bases between them. This CDR3 is CASSPQVNTEAFF. CDR3 DNA sequence: TGTGCCAGCTCACCCCAGGTGAACACTGAAGCTTTCTTT.

DNA of the CDR3: TGTGCCAGCAGTCTAGGGACGGTGGGTTACAATGAGCAGTTCTTC. It translates to CASSLGTVGYNEQFF. The chain is built from TRBV7-8 and TRBJ2-1, with D possibly called TRBD1 or TRBD2 (5 bases each). The length of the CDR3 is 15 residues. Trimming pared 6 bases from V and 4 bases from J, leaving 16 bases between. The germline CDR1 and CDR2 sequences are SGHVS and FQNEAQ.

The chain carries TRBV30 and TRBJ1-2; maybe TRBD1 (6 bases). Germline V gene lookup returns CDR1 GTSNPN and CDR2 SVGIG (reference sequence). CDR3 size: 9 residues. The V end was cut by 8 bases, the J end by 8 bases, with 9 bases between. DNA of the CDR3: TGTGCCGGGGGCCGGGGCTACACCTTC. Its translation is CAGGRGYTF.

The gene calls are TRBV5-1 and TRBJ1-6; D not resolved. Trimming cost V 3 bases and J 5 bases, with 12 bases left between them. The germline gives CDR1 SGHRS, CDR2 YFSETQ. This CDR3 comprises 15 residues. The CDR3 protein is CASSSAATNNSPLHF. DNA for the CDR3: TGCGCCAGCAGCTCGGCCGCGACTAATAATTCACCCCTCCACTTT. Drawing the rest from reference TRBV5-1 and TRBJ1-6, the complete variable domain is KAGVTQTPRYLIKTRGQQVTLSCSPISGHRSVSWYQQTPGQGLQFLFEYFSETQRNKGNFPGRFSGRQFSNSRSEMNVSTLELGDSALYLCASSSAATNNSPLHFGNGTRLTVT.

The chain employs TRBV6-6 and TRBJ1-5, with D uncertain. V was shortened by 2 bases and J by 4 bases, with 6 bases between the two germline ends. The CDR3 covers 13 residues. Germline V gene data show CDR1 as MNHNY and CDR2 as SVGAGI (reference sequence). CDR3 sequence reads: CASSYVGNQPQHF. The CDR3 DNA is TGTGCCAGCAGTTACGTGGGGAATCAGCCCCAGCATTTT.

V and J are TRBV3-1 (or the pseudogene TRBV3-2) and TRBJ1-4, with a possible D match to TRBD1 (6 bases). V was cut by 1 base and J by 8 bases, with 11 bases left in between. The CDR3 is 14 amino acids. Germline CDR1 and CDR2: LGHDT and YNNKEL (reference sequence). The CDR3 sequence is CASSQVRGGEKLFF. In nucleotides, the CDR3 is TGTGCCAGCAGCCAAGTCAGGGGAGGCGAAAAACTGTTTTTT.

The chain is built from TRBV7-2 and TRBJ2-3; TRBD2 might be the D (7 bases). Germline loops: CDR1 SGHTA, CDR2 FQGNSA. This CDR3 has 15 amino acids. Trimming pared 4 bases from V and 0 bases from J, leaving 11 bases between. For the CDR3, the DNA is TGTGCCAGCAGCTCCCCGGGGGGCAGCACAGATACGCAGTATTTT. The encoded protein is CASSSPGGSTDTQYF.

V usage is TRBV4-2 and J usage is TRBJ2-7, with 9 bases that match TRBD2. This CDR3 has 16 residues. The V and J ends lost 0 bases and 3 bases, in that order; junction bases with no gene match: 6. Germline V gene sequence: CDR1 LGHNA, CDR2 YNFKEQ. This chain's CDR3 is CASSQEGGGGVYEQYF. DNA of the CDR3: TGTGCCAGCAGCCAAGAAGGCGGCGGGGGGGTCTACGAGCAGTACTTC.